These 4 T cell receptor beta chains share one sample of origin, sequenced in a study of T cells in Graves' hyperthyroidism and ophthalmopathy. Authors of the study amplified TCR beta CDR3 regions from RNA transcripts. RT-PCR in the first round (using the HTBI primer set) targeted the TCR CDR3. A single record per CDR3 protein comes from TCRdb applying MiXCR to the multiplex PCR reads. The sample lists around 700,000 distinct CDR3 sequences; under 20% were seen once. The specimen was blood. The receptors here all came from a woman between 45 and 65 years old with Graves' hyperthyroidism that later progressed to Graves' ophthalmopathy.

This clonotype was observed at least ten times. The CDR3 DNA is TGTGCCTGGAGATTAGCGGGGTCTGATACGCAGTATTTT. This translates into CAWRLAGSDTQYF. The chain joins TRBV30 to TRBJ2-3; 8 bases line up with TRBD2. Germline loops: CDR1 GTSNPN, CDR2 SVGIG (reference sequence). The length of the CDR3 is 13 residues. V lost 3 bases to trimming and J lost 6 bases; unmatched junction nucleotides: 5.

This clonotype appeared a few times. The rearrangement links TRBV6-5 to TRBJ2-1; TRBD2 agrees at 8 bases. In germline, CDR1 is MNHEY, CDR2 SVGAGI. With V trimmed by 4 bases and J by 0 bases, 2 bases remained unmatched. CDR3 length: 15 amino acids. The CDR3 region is CASSSGGVSYNEQFF. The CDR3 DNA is TGTGCCAGCAGTTCCGGGGGGGTCTCCTACAATGAGCAGTTCTTC.

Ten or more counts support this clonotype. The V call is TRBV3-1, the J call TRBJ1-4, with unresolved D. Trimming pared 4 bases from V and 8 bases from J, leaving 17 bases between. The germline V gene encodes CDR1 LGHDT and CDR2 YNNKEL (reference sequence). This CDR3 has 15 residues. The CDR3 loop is CASSPLTSNPEKLFF. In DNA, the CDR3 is TGTGCCAGCAGCCCGCTGACTTCAAACCCCGAAAAACTGTTTTTT.

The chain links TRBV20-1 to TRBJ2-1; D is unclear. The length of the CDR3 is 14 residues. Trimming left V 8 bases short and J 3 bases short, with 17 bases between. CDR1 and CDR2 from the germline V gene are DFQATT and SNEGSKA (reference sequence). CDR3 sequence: CSTPAPLGYNEQFF. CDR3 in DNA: TGCAGTACACCCGCCCCGTTAGGCTACAATGAGCAGTTCTTC.